The T cell receptor (beta chain) described here comes from a study of T cell repertoires in cytomegalovirus infection. Study-wide background: It can be stated that public TCR beta signatures indicated CMV infection as well as a matching HLA type.

Each CDR3 protein gets one entry after TCRdb re-called the reads with MiXCR. The sample carries around 740,000 distinct CDR3 sequences, 35% recorded once. Study-level points and caveats: The ex vivo response was dominated by HLA-C-restricted CMV-specific TCR beta clonotypes. Of the TCR beta families, the public ones yielded a cumulative frequency that identified carriers of CMV plus the relevant HLA.

Comment on this clonotype: What it binds is unknown.

CDR1 is SQVTM and CDR2 is ANQGSEA in the germline V gene. The CDR3 runs 16 residues. Losses at the gene ends were 7 bases for V and 9 bases for J; bases not matched to a gene: 21. The specimen sequenced was PBMCs. This receptor was identified in a human donor in good health (CMV status not recorded). Some clones in this sample may be carry-over from other donors' samples. J is TRBJ1-2 and V is TRBV29-1, with TRBD1 identical over 9 bases. CDR3 amino acids: CSAVTVGDRDFECYTF. The CDR3 DNA reads TGCAGCGCCGTTACGGTTGGGGACAGGGATTTCGAATGCTACACCTTC.